Below, one TCR beta chain is given with its context. Its recognized antigen is unknown. Base quality data are lacking; no much larger clone is found one base away. The entry originates in a study of blood T cell repertoires in COVID-19 (dated by TCRdb to about 2020). For the study in its entirety: Samples covering the acute and convalescent phases of COVID-19 were provided by collaborators in the United States, Italy and Spain. Deeply sampled blood TCRbeta repertoires from subjects exposed to, actively infected with, or recovered from COVID-19 were included in the dataset. A de-identified subject ID, COVID-19 status, age in years and sex were almost always included in the sample metadata. A freely available public database, intended as a resource for researchers studying the immune response to SARS-CoV-2, is where the repertoires were released. Where available, HLA class I and class II types were taken from metadata supplied by the sample provider and were not determined by assay-based typing. The prospective study material was composed of cDNA or gDNA derived from T cells, B-cell-depleted T cells, or PBMCs. The samples were drawn from the first 160 participants of the ongoing ImmuneRACE study and from 1,254 subjects provided by 6 global collaborators. Overall results and qualifications from the work: How much clinical and demographic metadata was included differed by source and by participant, and the metadata was provided uncurated.

Each collaborating institution followed its own protocols to collect whole blood in K2EDTA tubes. For TCRbeta analysis, collaborators shipped samples in one of three forms: frozen whole blood, isolated PBMCs, or DNA extracted from either of those sample types. Trimming accounts for 0 bases at V and 8 bases at J, while the number of junction bases matched to no gene is 5. The germline V gene (reference sequence) specifies SGHKS as CDR1 and YYEKEE as CDR2. The CDR3, from cysteine to phenylalanine, totals 15 residues. The kept DNA is CDR3 alone, 45 bases in frame from the first base. TCRbeta CDR3 regions were amplified from genomic DNA using the immunoSEQ Assay, a bias-controlled multiplex PCR. Per the authors' processing: Nucleated cell counts per sample were estimated from amplification of reference gene primers within the assay. Sequence reads were collapsed and filtered to measure the absolute abundance of every unique TCRbeta CDR3 rearrangement. For each sample, productive Simpson clonality was calculated as the square root of Simpson's diversity index across productive rearrangements. The table comes from immuneACCESS by way of TCRdb, which keeps in-frame sequences with V and J called. Part of the clones is missing from these tables; in studies checked, under half for an unresolved V gene and the rest for unknown reasons. V and J calls and clone size come straight from that table; D and trimming were deduced from the DNA. The sample has around 140,000 clones on record, 78% of them singletons. Together, the top ten hold roughly 2% of the sample.

This TCR was recovered from a woman aged 55-70 years with acute or convalescent COVID-19. The chain is made from TRBV5-5 and TRBJ2-1; TRBD2 aligns with 10 central bases. What was sequenced was peripheral blood. The DNA sequence follows: TGTGCCAGCAGCTTGGCTAGCGGGAGTGTCTATGAGCAGTTCTTC. This sequence encodes CASSLASGSVYEQFF.